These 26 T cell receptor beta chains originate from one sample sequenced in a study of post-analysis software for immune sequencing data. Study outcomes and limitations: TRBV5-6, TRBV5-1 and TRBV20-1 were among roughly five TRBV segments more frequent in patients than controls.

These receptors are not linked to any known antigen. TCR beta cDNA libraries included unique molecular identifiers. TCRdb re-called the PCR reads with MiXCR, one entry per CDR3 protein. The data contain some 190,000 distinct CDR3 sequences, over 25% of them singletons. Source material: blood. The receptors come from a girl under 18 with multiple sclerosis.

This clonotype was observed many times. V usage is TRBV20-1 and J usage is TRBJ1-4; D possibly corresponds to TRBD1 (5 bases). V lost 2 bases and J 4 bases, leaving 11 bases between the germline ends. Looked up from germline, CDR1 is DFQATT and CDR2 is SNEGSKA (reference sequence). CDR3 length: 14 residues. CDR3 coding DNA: TGCAGTGCTAGACAGGGTACCGTTAATGAAAAACTGTTTTTT. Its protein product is CSARQGTVNEKLFF.

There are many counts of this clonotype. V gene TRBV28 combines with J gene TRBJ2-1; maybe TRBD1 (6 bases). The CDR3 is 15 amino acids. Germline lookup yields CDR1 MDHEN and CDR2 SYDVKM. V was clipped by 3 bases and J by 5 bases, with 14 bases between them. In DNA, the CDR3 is TGTGCCAGCAGTTTGGCACAGGGCCTTAACAATGAGCAGTTCTTC. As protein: CASSLAQGLNNEQFF.

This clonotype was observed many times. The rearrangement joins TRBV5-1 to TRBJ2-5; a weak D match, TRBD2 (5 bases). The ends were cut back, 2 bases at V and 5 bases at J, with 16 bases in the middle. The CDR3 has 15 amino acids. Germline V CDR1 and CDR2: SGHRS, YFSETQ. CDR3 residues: CASSFGRGPWETQYF. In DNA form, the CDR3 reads TGCGCCAGCAGCTTCGGTAGAGGGCCATGGGAGACCCAGTACTTC. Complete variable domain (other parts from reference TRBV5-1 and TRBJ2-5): KAGVTQTPRYLIKTRGQQVTLSCSPISGHRSVSWYQQTPGQGLQFLFEYFSETQRNKGNFPGRFSGRQFSNSRSEMNVSTLELGDSALYLCASSFGRGPWETQYFGPGTRLLVL.

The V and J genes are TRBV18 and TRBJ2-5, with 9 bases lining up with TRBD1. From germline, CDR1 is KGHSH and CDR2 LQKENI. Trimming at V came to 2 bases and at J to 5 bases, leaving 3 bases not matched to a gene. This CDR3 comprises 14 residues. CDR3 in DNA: TGTGCCAGCTCACCAAGACAGGGGGACGAGACCCAGTACTTC. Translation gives CASSPRQGDETQYF.

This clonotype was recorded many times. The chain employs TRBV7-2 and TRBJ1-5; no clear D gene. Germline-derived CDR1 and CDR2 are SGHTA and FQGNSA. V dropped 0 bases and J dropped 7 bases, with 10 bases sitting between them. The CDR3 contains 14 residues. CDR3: CASSLAIERQPQHF. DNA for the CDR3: TGTGCCAGCAGCTTAGCGATAGAAAGACAGCCCCAGCATTTT.

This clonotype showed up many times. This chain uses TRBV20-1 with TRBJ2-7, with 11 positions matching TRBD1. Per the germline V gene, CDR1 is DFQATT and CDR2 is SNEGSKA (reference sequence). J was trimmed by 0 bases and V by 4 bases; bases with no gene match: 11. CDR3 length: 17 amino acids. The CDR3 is CSAIGQGARRSSYEQYF. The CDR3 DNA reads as TGCAGTGCTATCGGACAGGGGGCAAGGAGGAGCTCCTACGAGCAGTACTTC.

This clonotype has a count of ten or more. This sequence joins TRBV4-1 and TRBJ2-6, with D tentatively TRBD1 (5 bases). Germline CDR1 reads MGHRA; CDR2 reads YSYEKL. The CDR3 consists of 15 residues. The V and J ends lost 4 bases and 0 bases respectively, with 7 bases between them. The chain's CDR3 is CASSPQGSGANVLTF. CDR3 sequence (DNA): TGCGCCAGCAGCCCGCAGGGCTCTGGGGCCAACGTCCTGACTTTC.

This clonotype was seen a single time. In nucleotides, the CDR3 is TGCGCCAGCAGCTTGGGGACTCGCCTCACTTCCTACAATGAGCAGTTCTTC. It codes for CASSLGTRLTSYNEQFF. The genes are TRBV5-1 and TRBJ2-1; maybe TRBD2 (5 bases). Trimming took 0 bases from V and 1 from J, leaving 14 bases between them. Germline V gene sequence: CDR1 SGHRS, CDR2 YFSETQ. The CDR3 runs to 17 residues.

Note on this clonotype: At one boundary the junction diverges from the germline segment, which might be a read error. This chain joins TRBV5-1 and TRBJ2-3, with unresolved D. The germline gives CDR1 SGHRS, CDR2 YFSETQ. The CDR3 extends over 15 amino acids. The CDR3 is CASGLATSPQDTQYF. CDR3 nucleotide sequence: TGCGCCAGCGGCTTGGCGACAAGTCCTCAGGATACGCAGTATTTT.

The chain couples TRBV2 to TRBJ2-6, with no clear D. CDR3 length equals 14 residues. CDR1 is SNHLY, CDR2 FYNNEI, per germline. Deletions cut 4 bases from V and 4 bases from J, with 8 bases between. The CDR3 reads CASSGTQGANVLTF. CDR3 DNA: TGTGCCAGCAGTGGGACGCAAGGGGCCAACGTCCTGACTTTC. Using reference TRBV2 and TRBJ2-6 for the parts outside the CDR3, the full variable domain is EPEVTQTPSHQVTQMGQEVILRCVPISNHLYFYWYRQILGQKVEFLVSFYNNEISEKSEIFDDQFSVERPDGSNFTLKIRSTKLEDSAMYFCASSGTQGANVLTFGAGSRLTVL.

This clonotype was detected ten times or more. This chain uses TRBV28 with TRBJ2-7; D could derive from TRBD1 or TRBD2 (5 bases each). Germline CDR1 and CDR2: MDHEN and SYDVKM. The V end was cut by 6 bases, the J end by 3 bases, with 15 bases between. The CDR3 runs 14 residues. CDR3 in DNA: TGTGCCAGCAGGACCCAGGGTCGGGGCTACGAGCAGTACTTC. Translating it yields CASRTQGRGYEQYF.

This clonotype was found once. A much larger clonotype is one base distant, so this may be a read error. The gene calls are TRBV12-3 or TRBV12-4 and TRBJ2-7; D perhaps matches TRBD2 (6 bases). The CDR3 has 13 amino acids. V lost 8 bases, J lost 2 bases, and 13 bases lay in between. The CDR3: CASEGLQTYEQYF. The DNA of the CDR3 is TGTGCCAGCGAGGGACTCCAAACCTACGAGCAGTACTTC.

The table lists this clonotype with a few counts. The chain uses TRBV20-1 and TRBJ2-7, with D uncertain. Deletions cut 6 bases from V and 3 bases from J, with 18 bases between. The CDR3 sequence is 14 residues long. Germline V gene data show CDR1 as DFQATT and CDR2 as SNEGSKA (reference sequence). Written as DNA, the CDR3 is TGCAGTGCGCCAGGTCAAGAATCTTACTACGAGCAGTACTTC. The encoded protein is CSAPGQESYYEQYF.

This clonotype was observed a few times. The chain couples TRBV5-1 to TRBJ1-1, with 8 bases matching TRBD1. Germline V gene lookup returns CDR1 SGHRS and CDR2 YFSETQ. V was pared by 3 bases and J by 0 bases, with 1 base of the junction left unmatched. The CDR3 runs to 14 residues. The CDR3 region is CASSSTGVNTEAFF. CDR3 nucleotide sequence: TGCGCCAGCAGCTCGACAGGGGTGAACACTGAAGCTTTCTTT.

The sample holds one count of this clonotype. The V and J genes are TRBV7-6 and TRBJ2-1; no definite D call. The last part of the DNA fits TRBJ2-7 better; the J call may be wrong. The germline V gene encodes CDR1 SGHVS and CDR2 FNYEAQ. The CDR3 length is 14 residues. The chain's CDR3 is CASSLGGPFNEQYF. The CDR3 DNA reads TGTGCCAGCAGCTTAGGTGGTCCCTTCAATGAGCAGTACTTC.

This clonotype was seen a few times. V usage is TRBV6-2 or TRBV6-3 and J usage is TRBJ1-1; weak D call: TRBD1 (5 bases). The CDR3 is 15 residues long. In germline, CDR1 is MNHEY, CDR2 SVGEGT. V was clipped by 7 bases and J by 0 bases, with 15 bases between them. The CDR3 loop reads CASTQGNPMNTEAFF. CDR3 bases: TGTGCCAGCACCCAGGGTAATCCCATGAACACTGAAGCTTTCTTT.

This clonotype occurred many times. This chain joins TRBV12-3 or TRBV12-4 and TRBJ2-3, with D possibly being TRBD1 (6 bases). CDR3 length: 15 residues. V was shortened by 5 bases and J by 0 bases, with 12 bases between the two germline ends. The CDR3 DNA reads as TGTGCCAGCAGTACGCAGGGGACCAGCACAGATACGCAGTATTTT. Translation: CASSTQGTSTDTQYF.

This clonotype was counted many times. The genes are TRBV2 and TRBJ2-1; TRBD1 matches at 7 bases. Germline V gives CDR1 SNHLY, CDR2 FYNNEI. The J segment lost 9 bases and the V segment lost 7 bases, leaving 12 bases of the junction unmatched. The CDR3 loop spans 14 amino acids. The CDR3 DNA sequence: TGTGCCAGCACCCCAGACAGGGCGCAAGTTGAGCAGTTCTTC. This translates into CASTPDRAQVEQFF.

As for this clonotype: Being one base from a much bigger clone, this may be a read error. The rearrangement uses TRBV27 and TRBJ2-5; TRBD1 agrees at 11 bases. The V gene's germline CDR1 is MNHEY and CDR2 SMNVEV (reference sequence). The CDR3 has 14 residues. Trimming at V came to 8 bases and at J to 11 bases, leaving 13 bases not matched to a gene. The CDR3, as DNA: TGTGCCAGCGGCCGGGACAGGGGGATGAATGAGCAGTACTTC. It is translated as CASGRDRGMNEQYF.

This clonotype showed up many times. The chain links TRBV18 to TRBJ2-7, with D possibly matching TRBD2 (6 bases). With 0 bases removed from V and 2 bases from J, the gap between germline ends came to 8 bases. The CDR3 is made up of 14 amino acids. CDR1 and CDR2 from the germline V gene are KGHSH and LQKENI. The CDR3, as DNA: TGTGCCAGCTCACCACCGGCGGGGACCTACGAGCAGTACTTC. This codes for CASSPPAGTYEQYF. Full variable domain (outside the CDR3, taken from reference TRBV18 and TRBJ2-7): NAGVMQNPRHLVRRRGQEARLRCSPMKGHSHVYWYRQLPEEGLKFMVYLQKENIIDESGMPKERFSAEFPKEGPSILRIQQVVRGDSAAYFCASSPPAGTYEQYFGPGTRLTVT.

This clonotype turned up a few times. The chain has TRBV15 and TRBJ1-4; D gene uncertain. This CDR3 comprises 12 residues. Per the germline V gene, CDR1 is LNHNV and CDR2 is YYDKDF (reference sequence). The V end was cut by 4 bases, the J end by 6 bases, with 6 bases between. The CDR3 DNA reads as TGTGCCACCAGCAACGGCCATGAAAAACTGTTTTTT. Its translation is CATSNGHEKLFF.

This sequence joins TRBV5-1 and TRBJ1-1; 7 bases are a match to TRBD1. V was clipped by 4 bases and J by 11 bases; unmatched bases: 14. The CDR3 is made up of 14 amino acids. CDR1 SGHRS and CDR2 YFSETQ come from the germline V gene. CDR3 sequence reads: CASSPQGGTAAAFF. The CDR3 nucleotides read TGCGCCAGCAGCCCCCAGGGCGGGACAGCAGCGGCTTTCTTT.

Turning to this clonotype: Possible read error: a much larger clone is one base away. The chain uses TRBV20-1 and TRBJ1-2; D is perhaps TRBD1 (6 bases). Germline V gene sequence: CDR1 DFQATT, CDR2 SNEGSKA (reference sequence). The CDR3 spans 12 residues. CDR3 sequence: CRVSTGGYGYTF. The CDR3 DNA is TGCAGGGTTTCGACAGGAGGCTATGGCTACACCTTC.

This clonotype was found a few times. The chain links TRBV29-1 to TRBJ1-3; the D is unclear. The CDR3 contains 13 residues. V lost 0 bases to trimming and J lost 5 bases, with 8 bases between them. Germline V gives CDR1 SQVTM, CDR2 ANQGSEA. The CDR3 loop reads CSVEEWGRNTIYF. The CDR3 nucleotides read TGCAGCGTTGAAGAATGGGGTAGAAACACCATATATTTT.

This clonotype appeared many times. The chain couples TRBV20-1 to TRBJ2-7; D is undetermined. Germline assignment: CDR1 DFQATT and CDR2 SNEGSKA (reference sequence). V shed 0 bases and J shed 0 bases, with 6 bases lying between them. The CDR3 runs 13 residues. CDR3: CSARDRTSYEQYF. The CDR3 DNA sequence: TGCAGTGCTAGAGACAGAACCTCCTACGAGCAGTACTTC.

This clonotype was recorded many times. CDR3 residues: CASSVQSSGETQYF. CDR3 bases: TGTGCCAGCAGCGTACAGAGCAGTGGCGAGACCCAGTACTTC. The V and J genes are TRBV9 and TRBJ2-5; D not certain. CDR1 is SGDLS and CDR2 is YYNGEE in the germline V gene. This CDR3 contains 14 residues. The germline V and J ends were trimmed by 1 base and 5 bases, with 12 bases remaining between them.